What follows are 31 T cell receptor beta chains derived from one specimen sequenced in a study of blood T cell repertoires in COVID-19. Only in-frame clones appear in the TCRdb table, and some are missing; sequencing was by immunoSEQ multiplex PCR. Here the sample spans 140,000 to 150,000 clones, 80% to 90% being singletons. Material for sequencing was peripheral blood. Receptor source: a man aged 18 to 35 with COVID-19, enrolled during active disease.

CDR3 sequence: CASSLELGGANEQFF. The CDR3 coding sequence is TGTGCCAGCAGCTTAGAGTTAGGGGGGGCCAATGAGCAGTTCTTC. The chain carries TRBV7-2 and TRBJ2-1; maybe TRBD2 (7 bases). V was trimmed by 1 base and J by 6 bases, leaving 13 bases between them. CDR3 length: 15 residues. CDR1 and CDR2 (germline): SGHTA, FQGNSA.

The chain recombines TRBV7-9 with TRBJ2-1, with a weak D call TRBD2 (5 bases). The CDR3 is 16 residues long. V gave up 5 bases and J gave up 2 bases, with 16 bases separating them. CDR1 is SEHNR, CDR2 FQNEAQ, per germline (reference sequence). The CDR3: CASSISLSEPYNEQFF. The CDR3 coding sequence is TGTGCCAGCAGCATCTCCCTTAGCGAGCCCTACAATGAGCAGTTCTTC.

The CDR3 region has the DNA TGCAGTGCTAGTAGGAGTGCTAACTATGGCTACACCTTC. Protein: CSASRSANYGYTF. The chain couples TRBV20-1 to TRBJ1-2; D gene unclear. The CDR3 covers 13 residues. Trimming took off 3 bases at V and 0 bases at J, with 8 bases between the two ends. The germline V gene encodes CDR1 DFQATT and CDR2 SNEGSKA (reference sequence).

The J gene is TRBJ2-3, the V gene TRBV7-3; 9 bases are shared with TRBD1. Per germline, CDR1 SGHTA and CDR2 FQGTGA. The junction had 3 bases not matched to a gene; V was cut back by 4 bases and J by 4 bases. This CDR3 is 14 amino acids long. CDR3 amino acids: CASSSTGGSDTQYF. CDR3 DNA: TGTGCCAGCAGCTCGACAGGGGGGTCAGATACGCAGTATTTT.

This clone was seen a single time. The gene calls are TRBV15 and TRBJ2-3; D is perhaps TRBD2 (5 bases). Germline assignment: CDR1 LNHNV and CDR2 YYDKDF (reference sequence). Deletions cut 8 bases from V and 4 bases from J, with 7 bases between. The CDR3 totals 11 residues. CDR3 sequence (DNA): TGTGCCACCCACGGGGCAGATACGCAGTATTTT. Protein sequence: CATHGADTQYF. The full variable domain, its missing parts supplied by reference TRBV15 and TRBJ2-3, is DAMVIQNPRYQVTQFGKPVTLSCSQTLNHNVMYWYQQKSSQAPKLLFHYYDKDFNNEADTPDNFQSRRPNTSFCFLDIRSPGLGDTAMYLCATHGADTQYFGPGTRLTVL.

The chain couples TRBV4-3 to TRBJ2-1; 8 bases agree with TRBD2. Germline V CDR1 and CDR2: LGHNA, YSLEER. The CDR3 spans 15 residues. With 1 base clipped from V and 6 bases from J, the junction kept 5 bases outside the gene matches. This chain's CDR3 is CASSQGSGKVNEQFF. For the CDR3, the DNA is TGCGCCAGCAGCCAAGGTAGCGGGAAGGTCAATGAGCAGTTCTTC.

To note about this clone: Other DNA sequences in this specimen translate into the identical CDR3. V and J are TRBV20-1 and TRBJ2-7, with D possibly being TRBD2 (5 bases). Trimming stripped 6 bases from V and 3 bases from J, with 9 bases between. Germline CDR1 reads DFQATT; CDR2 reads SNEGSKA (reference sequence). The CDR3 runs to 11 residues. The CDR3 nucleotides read TGCAGTGCCAGCCGGGGCTACGAGCAGTACTTC. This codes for CSASRGYEQYF.

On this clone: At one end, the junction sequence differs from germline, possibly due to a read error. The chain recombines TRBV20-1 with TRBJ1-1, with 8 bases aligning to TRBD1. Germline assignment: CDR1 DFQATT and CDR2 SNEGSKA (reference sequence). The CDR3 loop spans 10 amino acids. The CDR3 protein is CSAREGQDSF. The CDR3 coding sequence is TGCAGTGCTAGAGAGGGACAGGACTCTTTT.

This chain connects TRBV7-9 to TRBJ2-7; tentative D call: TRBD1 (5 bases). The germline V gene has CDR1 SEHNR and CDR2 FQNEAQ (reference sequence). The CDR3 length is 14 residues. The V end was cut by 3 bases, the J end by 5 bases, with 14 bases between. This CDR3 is CASSFWQGSHEQYF. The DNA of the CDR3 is TGTGCCAGCAGCTTTTGGCAGGGTTCTCACGAGCAGTACTTC.

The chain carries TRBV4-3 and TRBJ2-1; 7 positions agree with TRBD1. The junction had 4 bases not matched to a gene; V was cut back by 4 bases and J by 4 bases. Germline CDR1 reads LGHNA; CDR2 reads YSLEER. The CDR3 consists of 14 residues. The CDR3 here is CASSPGTAYNEQFF. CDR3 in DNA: TGCGCCAGCAGCCCCGGGACAGCATACAATGAGCAGTTCTTC.

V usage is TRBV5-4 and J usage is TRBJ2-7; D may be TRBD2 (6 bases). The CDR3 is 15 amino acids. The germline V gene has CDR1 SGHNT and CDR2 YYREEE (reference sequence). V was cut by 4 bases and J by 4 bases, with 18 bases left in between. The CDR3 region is CASSDATPGRYEQYF. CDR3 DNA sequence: TGTGCCAGCAGCGATGCGACTCCAGGGAGGTACGAGCAGTACTTC.

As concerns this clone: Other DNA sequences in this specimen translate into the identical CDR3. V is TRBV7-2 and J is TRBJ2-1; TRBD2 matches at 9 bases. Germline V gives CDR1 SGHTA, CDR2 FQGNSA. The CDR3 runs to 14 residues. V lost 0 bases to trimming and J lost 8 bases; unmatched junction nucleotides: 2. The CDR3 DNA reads TGTGCCAGCAGCTTAGCAGCGGGAGGTTATGAGCAGTTCTTC. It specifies CASSLAAGGYEQFF.

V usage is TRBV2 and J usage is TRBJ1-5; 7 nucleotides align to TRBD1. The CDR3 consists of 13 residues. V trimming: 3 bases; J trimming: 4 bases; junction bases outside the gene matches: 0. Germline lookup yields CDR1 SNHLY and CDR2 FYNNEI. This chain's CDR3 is CASSEGQNQPQHF. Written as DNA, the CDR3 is TGTGCCAGCAGTGAGGGACAGAATCAGCCCCAGCATTTT.

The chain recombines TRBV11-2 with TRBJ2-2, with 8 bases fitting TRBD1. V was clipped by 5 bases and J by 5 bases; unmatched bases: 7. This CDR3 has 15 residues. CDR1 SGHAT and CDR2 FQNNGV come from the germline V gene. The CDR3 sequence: CASSPRTGQTGELFF. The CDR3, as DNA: TGTGCCAGCAGCCCGCGGACAGGGCAGACCGGGGAGCTGTTTTTT.

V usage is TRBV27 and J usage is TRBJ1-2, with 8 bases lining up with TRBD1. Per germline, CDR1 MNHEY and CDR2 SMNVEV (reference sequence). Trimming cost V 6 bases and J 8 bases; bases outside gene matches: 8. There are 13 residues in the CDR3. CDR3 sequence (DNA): TGTGCCAGCAGCACGGACAGGGCCAAGGGCTACACCTTC. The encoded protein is CASSTDRAKGYTF.

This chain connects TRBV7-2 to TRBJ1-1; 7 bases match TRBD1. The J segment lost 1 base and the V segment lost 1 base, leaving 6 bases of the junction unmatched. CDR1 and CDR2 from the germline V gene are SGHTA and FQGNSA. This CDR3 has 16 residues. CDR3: CASSLVSQGGNTEAFF. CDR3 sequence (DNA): TGTGCCAGCAGCTTAGTTTCGCAGGGGGGGAACACTGAAGCTTTCTTT. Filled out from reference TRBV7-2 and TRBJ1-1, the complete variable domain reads GAGVSQSPSNKVTEKGKDVELRCDPISGHTALYWYRQSLGQGLEFLIYFQGNSAPDKSGLPSDRFSAERTGGSVSTLTIQRTQQEDSAVYLCASSLVSQGGNTEAFFGQGTRLTVV.

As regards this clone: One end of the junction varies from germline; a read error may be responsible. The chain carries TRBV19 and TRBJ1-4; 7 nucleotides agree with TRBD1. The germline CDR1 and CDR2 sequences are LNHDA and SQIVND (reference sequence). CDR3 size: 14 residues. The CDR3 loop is CASSPDRDDEKLLF. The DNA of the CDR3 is TGTGCCAGTAGTCCCGACAGGGATGATGAAAAACTGCTTTTT.

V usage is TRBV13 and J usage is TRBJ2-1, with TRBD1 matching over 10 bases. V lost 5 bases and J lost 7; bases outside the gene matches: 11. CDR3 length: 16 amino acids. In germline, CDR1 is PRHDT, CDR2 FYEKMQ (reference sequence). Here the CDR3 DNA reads TGTGCCAGCAGCCCCCGGACAGGGGGTCTAAGGAATGAGCAGTTCTTC. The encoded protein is CASSPRTGGLRNEQFF.

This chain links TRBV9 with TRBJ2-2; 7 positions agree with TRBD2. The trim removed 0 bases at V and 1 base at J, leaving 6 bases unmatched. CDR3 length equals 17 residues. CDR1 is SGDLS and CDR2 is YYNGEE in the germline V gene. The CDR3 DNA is TGTGCCAGCAGCGTAGATAGTCTAGCGGTGAACACCGGGGAGCTGTTTTTT. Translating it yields CASSVDSLAVNTGELFF.

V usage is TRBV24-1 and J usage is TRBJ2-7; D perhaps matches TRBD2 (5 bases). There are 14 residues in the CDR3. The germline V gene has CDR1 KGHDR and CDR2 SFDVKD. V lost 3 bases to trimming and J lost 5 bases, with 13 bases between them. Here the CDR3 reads CATSDPRRRNEQYF. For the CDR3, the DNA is TGTGCCACCAGTGATCCGCGGAGGAGAAACGAGCAGTACTTC.

CDR3 in DNA: TGTGCCAGCAGTGAAGAGTGGGGACAGGGGTACCAGCCCCAGCATTTT. It yields the protein CASSEEWGQGYQPQHF. The chain is built from TRBV2 and TRBJ1-5; 10 bases are shared with TRBD1. The CDR3 has 16 amino acids. Germline V CDR1 and CDR2: SNHLY, FYNNEI. J gave up 7 bases and V 1 base, and 7 bases lay outside the gene matches.

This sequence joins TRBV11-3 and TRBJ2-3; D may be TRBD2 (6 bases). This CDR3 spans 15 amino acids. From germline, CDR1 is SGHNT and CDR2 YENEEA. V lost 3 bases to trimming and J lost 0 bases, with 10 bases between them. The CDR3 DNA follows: TGTGCCAGCAGCTTCGACAGCGGGAGCACAGATACGCAGTATTTT. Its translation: CASSFDSGSTDTQYF. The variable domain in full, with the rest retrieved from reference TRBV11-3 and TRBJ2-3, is EAGVVQSPRYKIIEKKQPVAFWCNPISGHNTLYWYLQNLGQGPELLIRYENEEAVDDSQLPKDRFSAERLKGVDSTLKIQPAELGDSAVYLCASSFDSGSTDTQYFGPGTRLTVL.

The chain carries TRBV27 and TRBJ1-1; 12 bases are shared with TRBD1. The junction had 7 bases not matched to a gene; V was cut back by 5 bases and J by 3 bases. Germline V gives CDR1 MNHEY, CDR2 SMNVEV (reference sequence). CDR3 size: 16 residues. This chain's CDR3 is CASSPTGTGGHTEAFF. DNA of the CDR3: TGTGCCAGCAGTCCCACCGGGACAGGGGGCCACACTGAAGCTTTCTTT.

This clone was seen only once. For the CDR3, the DNA is TGTGCCAGTAGTATCGGAGAAAGCAATCAGCCCCAGCATTTT. Its protein is CASSIGESNQPQHF. The chain has TRBV19 and TRBJ1-5; D not certain. This CDR3 has 14 amino acids. V was cut by 3 bases and J by 1 base, with 7 bases left in between. Germline V gene data show CDR1 as LNHDA and CDR2 as SQIVND (reference sequence).

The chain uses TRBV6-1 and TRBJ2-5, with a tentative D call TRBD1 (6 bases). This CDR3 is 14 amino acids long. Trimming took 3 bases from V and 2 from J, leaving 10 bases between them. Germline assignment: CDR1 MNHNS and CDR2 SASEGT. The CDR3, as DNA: TGTGCCAGCAGTGACAGGGACATACAAGAGACCCAGTACTTC. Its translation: CASSDRDIQETQYF.

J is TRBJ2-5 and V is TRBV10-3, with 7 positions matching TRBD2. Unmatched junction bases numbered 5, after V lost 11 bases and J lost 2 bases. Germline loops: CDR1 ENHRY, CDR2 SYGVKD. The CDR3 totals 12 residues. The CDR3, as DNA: TGTGCCTCTGGCGGGGGACAAGAGACCCAGTACTTC. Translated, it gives CASGGGQETQYF.

The CDR3 protein is CASSPQGGDSETQYF. The CDR3 nucleotides read TGTGCCAGCAGCCCCCAGGGAGGGGATTCGGAGACCCAGTACTTC. The gene calls are TRBV7-3 and TRBJ2-5; TRBD2 matches at 7 bases. Losses at the gene ends were 5 bases for V and 5 bases for J; bases not matched to a gene: 11. Germline assignment: CDR1 SGHTA and CDR2 FQGTGA. CDR3 length: 15 residues.

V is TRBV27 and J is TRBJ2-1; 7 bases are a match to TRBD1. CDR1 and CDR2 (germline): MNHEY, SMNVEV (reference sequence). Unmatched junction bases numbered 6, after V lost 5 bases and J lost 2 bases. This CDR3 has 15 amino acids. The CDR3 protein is CASSIRDRAYNEQFF. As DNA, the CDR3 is TGTGCCAGCAGTATCCGGGACAGAGCCTACAATGAGCAGTTCTTC.

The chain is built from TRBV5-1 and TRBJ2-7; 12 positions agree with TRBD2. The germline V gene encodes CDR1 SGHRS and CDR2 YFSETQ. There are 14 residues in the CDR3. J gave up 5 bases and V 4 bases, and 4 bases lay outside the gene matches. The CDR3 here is CASSATSGSDEQYF. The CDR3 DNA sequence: TGCGCCAGCAGCGCGACTAGCGGGAGCGACGAGCAGTACTTC.

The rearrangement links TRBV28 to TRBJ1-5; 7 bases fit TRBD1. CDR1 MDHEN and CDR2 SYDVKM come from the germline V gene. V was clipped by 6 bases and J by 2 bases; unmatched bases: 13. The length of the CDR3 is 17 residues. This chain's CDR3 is CASRHQGAGTGNQPQHF. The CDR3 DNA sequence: TGTGCCAGCAGACACCAAGGAGCCGGGACAGGCAATCAGCCCCAGCATTTT.

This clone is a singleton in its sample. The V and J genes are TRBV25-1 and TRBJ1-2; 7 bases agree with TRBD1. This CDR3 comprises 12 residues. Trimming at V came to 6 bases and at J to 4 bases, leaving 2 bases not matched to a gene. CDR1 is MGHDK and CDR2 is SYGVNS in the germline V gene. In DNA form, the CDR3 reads TGTGCCAGCAGCGGGACAGCCTATGGCTACACCTTC. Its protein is CASSGTAYGYTF.